The 16 T cell receptor beta chains given below trace back to one sample, sequenced in a study of shared clonotypes between healthy human individuals. Profiled with immunoSEQ multiplex PCR; TCRdb holds only in-frame clones, not every one. Of millions of clones in the sample, around 94% were seen once. Sequencing was done on a sample of naive CD4+ T cells sorted from blood. The subset: CD45RA+ positively selected. The receptors were sampled from a man younger than 30 in good health.

This clone was picked up one time. The V gene is TRBV19, the J gene TRBJ2-1, with D tentatively TRBD2 (6 bases). The CDR3 has 14 amino acids. Germline V gives CDR1 LNHDA, CDR2 SQIVND (reference sequence). V was shortened by 10 bases and J by 0 bases, with 13 bases between the two germline ends. This chain's CDR3 is CATSSGGSYNEQFF. The CDR3 bases are TGTGCCACCAGTAGCGGAGGCTCCTACAATGAGCAGTTCTTC.

This clone was observed a few times. J is TRBJ1-4 and V is TRBV27; a weak D match, TRBD1 (6 bases). The CDR3 has 16 residues. The germline V gene encodes CDR1 MNHEY and CDR2 SMNVEV (reference sequence). Trimming pared 5 bases from V and 7 bases from J, leaving 20 bases between. The CDR3 sequence: CASSGRTGYGIEKLFF. The CDR3 region has the DNA TGTGCCAGCAGTGGGCGTACAGGGTACGGTATTGAAAAACTGTTTTTT.

This clone was found once. This sequence joins TRBV7-8 and TRBJ2-2, with D maybe TRBD2 (5 bases). CDR3 size: 15 residues. V shed 8 bases and J shed 5 bases, with 18 bases lying between them. Germline CDR1 and CDR2: SGHVS and FQNEAQ. The CDR3 protein is CASGVSVLGTGELFF. Written as DNA, the CDR3 is TGTGCCAGCGGTGTTAGCGTATTAGGAACCGGGGAGCTGTTTTTT.

Worth noting for this clone: This sample includes further DNA sequences coding for the same CDR3. The rearrangement uses TRBV7-2 and TRBJ1-5; D call uncertain. CDR1 and CDR2 from the germline V gene are SGHTA and FQGNSA. V was shortened by 1 base and J by 6 bases, with 7 bases between the two germline ends. The CDR3 is 13 amino acids. The CDR3 coding sequence is TGTGCCAGCAGCTTAGGAGGTAGTCAGCCCCAGCATTTT. The encoded protein is CASSLGGSQPQHF. The variable domain in full, with the rest retrieved from reference TRBV7-2 and TRBJ1-5, is GAGVSQSPSNKVTEKGKDVELRCDPISGHTALYWYRQSLGQGLEFLIYFQGNSAPDKSGLPSDRFSAERTGGSVSTLTIQRTQQEDSAVYLCASSLGGSQPQHFGDGTRLSIL.

The V and J genes are TRBV20-1 and TRBJ2-7, with D perhaps TRBD1 (6 bases). The CDR3 spans 11 residues. CDR1 and CDR2 (germline): DFQATT, SNEGSKA (reference sequence). Trimming shortened V by 6 bases and J by 6 bases, and 12 bases separated the two germline ends. In nucleotides, the CDR3 is TGCAGTGCACACAGGGAAGTCGAGCAGTACTTC. Translated, it gives CSAHREVEQYF.

V is TRBV5-5 and J is TRBJ1-1; D might be TRBD1 (5 bases). The length of the CDR3 is 14 residues. V was trimmed by 3 bases and J by 0 bases, leaving 9 bases between them. Germline V gene data show CDR1 as SGHKS and CDR2 as YYEKEE (reference sequence). CDR3 region: CASSWGPMNTEAFF. The CDR3 nucleotides are TGTGCCAGCAGCTGGGGACCTATGAACACTGAAGCTTTCTTT.

The rearrangement joins TRBV6-1 to TRBJ2-2, with 9 nucleotides matching TRBD1. This CDR3 has 15 residues. From germline, CDR1 is MNHNS and CDR2 SASEGT. V dropped 5 bases and J dropped 4; count of bases not matched to a gene: 5. The CDR3 sequence: CASSKQGASTGELFF. DNA of the CDR3: TGTGCCAGCAGTAAACAGGGGGCGAGCACCGGGGAGCTGTTTTTT.

Only a few counts were recorded for this clone. This chain connects TRBV21-1 to TRBJ1-5; the D call TRBD1 from the table was never checked on the DNA. TRBV21-1 represents a pseudogene. There are 14 residues in the CDR3. CDR3 nucleotides: TGTGCCAGCAGACGGCAGGGTTGCAATCAGCCCCAGCATTTT. It codes for CASRRQGCNQPQHF.

The chain is built from TRBV5-1 and TRBJ2-1, with TRBD2 matching over 7 bases. Germline trimming cut 2 bases from V and 6 bases from J; bases unmatched to any gene: 8. The CDR3 is 15 amino acids. The V gene's germline CDR1 is SGHRS and CDR2 YFSETQ. Here the CDR3 reads CASSLSLAAFNEQFF. In DNA form, the CDR3 reads TGCGCCAGCAGCTTATCTCTAGCGGCGTTCAATGAGCAGTTCTTC.

In the case of this clone: At the DNA level, this CDR3 is encoded by other sequences in the same sample as well. V and J are TRBV27 and TRBJ1-2; D is possibly TRBD1 (5 bases). This CDR3 comprises 12 residues. Germline CDR1 and CDR2: MNHEY and SMNVEV (reference sequence). Trimming pared 4 bases from V and 4 bases from J, leaving 7 bases between. The CDR3 loop is CASSSTGYGYTF. The CDR3 DNA sequence: TGTGCCAGCAGTTCCACAGGCTATGGCTACACCTTC.

The chain combines TRBV7-9 with TRBJ2-7; the D gene is possibly TRBD2 (6 bases). Per the germline V gene, CDR1 is SEHNR and CDR2 is FQNEAQ (reference sequence). The V and J ends lost 5 bases and 4 bases respectively, with 15 bases between them. The CDR3 is 14 amino acids. CDR3 sequence: CASSKDGGRYEQYF. The DNA of the CDR3 is TGTGCCAGCAGCAAAGACGGGGGAAGGTACGAGCAGTACTTC.

This chain joins TRBV19 and TRBJ1-4; TRBD1 aligns across 7 bases. In germline, CDR1 is LNHDA, CDR2 SQIVND (reference sequence). V shed 4 bases and J 7 bases; nucleotides not matched to a gene: 6. This CDR3 contains 14 residues. CDR3 loop: CASSRKGASEKLFF. The CDR3 bases are TGTGCCAGTAGTAGGAAGGGGGCTAGTGAAAAACTGTTTTTT.

J is TRBJ2-5 and V is TRBV2; 10 nucleotides line up with TRBD2. The V gene end was trimmed by 1 base and the J gene end by 2 bases; junction bases not matched to a gene: 4. Germline CDR1 SNHLY, CDR2 FYNNEI. CDR3 length equals 16 residues. This chain's CDR3 is CASSEVSGGPQETQYF. CDR3 bases: TGTGCCAGCAGTGAAGTTAGCGGGGGGCCTCAAGAGACCCAGTACTTC.

This CDR3 reads CASSLAPGASNQPQHF. For the CDR3, the DNA is TGTGCCAGCAGCTTAGCGCCAGGGGCTAGCAATCAGCCCCAGCATTTT. V and J are TRBV7-6 and TRBJ1-5; D might be TRBD1 (6 bases). The ends were cut back, 0 bases at V and 0 bases at J, with 9 bases in the middle. CDR3 length: 16 amino acids. The germline gives CDR1 SGHVS, CDR2 FNYEAQ.

The genes are TRBV27 and TRBJ2-7; 14 bases line up with TRBD2. CDR3 length: 19 amino acids. Trimming cost V 6 bases and J 0 bases; bases outside gene matches: 13. Germline CDR1 reads MNHEY; CDR2 reads SMNVEV (reference sequence). This CDR3 is CASRGAGLAGGLSSYEQYF. CDR3 sequence (DNA): TGTGCCAGCAGGGGAGCCGGACTAGCGGGAGGACTGAGCTCCTACGAGCAGTACTTC.

This chain connects TRBV9 to TRBJ1-2, with D perhaps TRBD1 (5 bases). The germline CDR1 and CDR2 sequences are SGDLS and YYNGEE. The V gene lost 4 bases and the J gene lost 0 bases, with 7 bases spanning the gap. The CDR3 has 13 residues. CDR3 in amino acids: CASSQTANYGYTF. The CDR3, as DNA: TGTGCCAGCAGCCAGACAGCTAACTATGGCTACACCTTC. Looking up the rest from reference TRBV9 and TRBJ1-2 gives the full variable domain: DSGVTQTPKHLITATGQRVTLRCSPRSGDLSVYWYQQSLDQGLQFLIQYYNGEERAKGNILERFSAQQFPDLHSELNLSSLELGDSALYFCASSQTANYGYTFGSGTRLTVV.